The 6 T cell receptor beta chains listed next were all sequenced from one sample in a study of human T cells and chemical hapten exposure. Documented time point: pre-sensitization, week 0. Treatment reported: therapeutic diphenylcyclopropenone sensitization with weekly scalp DPC. One entry per CDR3 protein results from TCRdb running MiXCR on the RACE reads. This sample yields under 300,000 distinct CDR3 sequences, of which approximately 7.5% are seen a single time; roughly 1.2% belongs to the top ten. The source material was whole blood, sampled in connection with sensitization to the hapten diphenylcyclopropenone (DPC). The receptors were gathered from a man in his late teens or twenties with alopecia areata. Some clones in this sample may be carry-over from other donors' samples.

The sample holds a few counts of this clonotype. V usage is TRBV25-1 and J usage is TRBJ1-6; 7 nucleotides align to TRBD1. Trimming took 1 base from V and 9 from J; bases not matched to a gene: 3. The CDR3 is made up of 14 amino acids. Germline loops: CDR1 MGHDK, CDR2 SYGVNS. The CDR3 reads CASSESGGSSPLHF. The CDR3 coding sequence is TGTGCCAGCAGTGAATCAGGGGGTAGTTCACCCCTCCACTTT.

The chain is built from TRBV2 and TRBJ2-1; no definite D call. The germline V gene has CDR1 SNHLY and CDR2 FYNNEI. V lost 3 bases to trimming and J lost 5 bases, with 5 bases between them. This CDR3 has 12 residues. In DNA, the CDR3 is TGTGCCAGCAGTGACTTGCACAATGAGCAGTTCTTC. It specifies CASSDLHNEQFF.

The chain combines TRBV6-5 with TRBJ2-3, with 7 bases fitting TRBD1. The CDR3 runs 12 residues. V was pared by 6 bases and J by 4 bases, with 1 base of the junction left unmatched. Germline loops: CDR1 MNHEY, CDR2 SVGAGI. The CDR3 region is CASRTGPDTQYF. Here the CDR3 DNA reads TGTGCCAGCAGGACAGGGCCAGATACGCAGTATTTT.

This clonotype came up a few times. The CDR3 region has the DNA TGTGCCAGCAGTTCGGATACGTTAGCCAAAAACATTCAGTACTTC. Amino acid sequence: CASSSDTLAKNIQYF. The rearrangement joins TRBV6-1 to TRBJ2-4; D uncertain. From germline, CDR1 is MNHNS and CDR2 SASEGT. Trimming took 5 bases from V and 0 from J, leaving 11 bases between them. The CDR3 totals 15 residues.

The gene calls are TRBV5-5 and TRBJ1-2; 7 nucleotides agree with TRBD1. The germline V gene encodes CDR1 SGHKS and CDR2 YYEKEE (reference sequence). V trimming: 4 bases; J trimming: 9 bases; junction bases outside the gene matches: 3. The CDR3 has 11 residues. For the CDR3, the DNA is TGTGCCAGCAGCGTGGACAGGCGCTACACCTTC. It encodes CASSVDRRYTF.

This clonotype was detected many times. The chain combines TRBV7-3 with TRBJ1-2, with D unclear. Germline CDR1 is SGHTA and CDR2 is FQGTGA. The length of the CDR3 is 14 residues. Trimming pared 5 bases from V and 8 bases from J, leaving 18 bases between. The CDR3 DNA reads as TGTGCCAGCAGCCCCTATCGTCCGGAGATGGGCTACACCTTC. This sequence encodes CASSPYRPEMGYTF.